Following are 30 T cell receptor beta chains from one sample sequenced in a study of Ad26.COV2.S vaccination and SARS-CoV-2 variants. Repertoires were generated with immunoSEQ multiplex PCR, while TCRdb's copy carries only in-frame clones and drops some. Here the sample spans under 400,000 clones, around 86% being singletons. Treatment of the sample: around 19 received Ad26.COV2.S at low or high dose, single or two shots; 5 received placebo; per-sample allocation not given. The samples date from day 63 after the first vaccine or placebo injection. The specimen comprised peripheral blood, sampled in a trial of Ad26.COV2.S vaccine versus placebo. These receptors were collected from a person between 18 and 60 years old who received the Ad26.COV2.S COVID-19 vaccine or a placebo.

The chain employs TRBV7-3 and TRBJ1-3; D may be TRBD1 (6 bases). Per germline, CDR1 SGHTA and CDR2 FQGTGA. The V gene lost 5 bases and the J gene lost 5 bases, with 10 bases spanning the gap. The CDR3 consists of 13 residues. CDR3 sequence reads: CASSEGHRNTIYF. In DNA, the CDR3 is TGTGCCAGCAGCGAGGGACACCGAAACACCATATATTTT.

This chain joins TRBV5-1 and TRBJ1-4; D remains ambiguous. Germline assignment: CDR1 SGHRS and CDR2 YFSETQ. Trimming cost V 4 bases and J 5 bases, with 12 bases left between them. The length of the CDR3 is 14 residues. As DNA, the CDR3 is TGCGCCAGCAGCGAATCAGAAATCAATGAAAAACTGTTTTTT. It codes for CASSESEINEKLFF.

The chain carries TRBV4-3 and TRBJ1-5, with a weak D call TRBD1 (6 bases). The CDR3 is 14 residues long. The germline gives CDR1 LGHNA, CDR2 YSLEER. V was pared by 0 bases and J by 11 bases, with 14 bases between. As DNA, the CDR3 is TGCGCCAGCAGCCAAGATCAAGGACAGTCGGCCCAGCATTTT. It is translated as CASSQDQGQSAQHF.

This chain uses TRBV5-5 with TRBJ1-3, with a weak D call TRBD1 (6 bases). Between the trimmed V and J ends, which lost 4 bases and 0 bases, there was a span of 11 bases. This CDR3 has 15 amino acids. The germline CDR1 and CDR2 sequences are SGHKS and YYEKEE (reference sequence). CDR3 region: CASSITGSSGNTIYF. The CDR3 nucleotides are TGTGCCAGCAGCATAACAGGGTCCTCTGGAAACACCATATATTTT.

This clone has more than one count but fewer than ten. Different DNA sequences within this sample yield the same CDR3. J is TRBJ1-1 and V is TRBV5-5; no clear D. The V gene lost 2 bases and the J gene lost 1 base, with 6 bases spanning the gap. This CDR3 region has 13 residues. Germline V gene data show CDR1 as SGHKS and CDR2 as YYEKEE (reference sequence). In DNA, the CDR3 is TGTGCCAGCAGCTTTTACACGAACACTGAAGCTTTCTTT. Protein sequence: CASSFYTNTEAFF.

The chain has TRBV5-4 and TRBJ2-7; weak D call: TRBD2 (6 bases). The germline V gene has CDR1 SGHNT and CDR2 YYREEE (reference sequence). Trimming took 4 bases from V and 2 from J, leaving 19 bases between them. The CDR3 consists of 16 residues. The CDR3 sequence: CASSGLTGGGAYEQYF. DNA for the CDR3: TGTGCCAGCAGCGGCCTGACGGGCGGAGGGGCCTACGAGCAGTACTTC.

V gene TRBV6-5 combines with J gene TRBJ2-1; TRBD2 matches 9 bases. CDR3 size: 13 residues. The V and J ends lost 6 bases and 15 bases, in that order; junction bases with no gene match: 12. Germline V gene lookup returns CDR1 MNHEY and CDR2 SVGAGI. In DNA, the CDR3 is TGTGCCAGCAGCCTCGGGCTAGCGGGGCCGAGGTTCTTC. Protein product: CASSLGLAGPRFF.

CDR3 region: CASSLGGGPETQYF. The CDR3 bases are TGTGCCAGCAGCTTGGGGGGCGGCCCCGAGACCCAGTACTTC. J is TRBJ2-5 and V is TRBV5-4; D is possibly TRBD1 (5 bases). The CDR3 has 14 residues. V lost 0 bases and J lost 5, with 11 bases in between. CDR1 is SGHNT and CDR2 is YYREEE in the germline V gene (reference sequence).

The rearrangement uses TRBV5-1 and TRBJ1-5; D unresolved. Trimming pared 0 bases from V and 4 bases from J, leaving 5 bases between. CDR1 is SGHRS, CDR2 YFSETQ, per germline. The CDR3 length is 13 residues. CDR3 in DNA: TGCGCCAGCAGCTTGGAACTTAATCAGCCCCAGCATTTT. It specifies CASSLELNQPQHF. The whole variable domain, filled in from reference TRBV5-1 and TRBJ1-5, reads KAGVTQTPRYLIKTRGQQVTLSCSPISGHRSVSWYQQTPGQGLQFLFEYFSETQRNKGNFPGRFSGRQFSNSRSEMNVSTLELGDSALYLCASSLELNQPQHFGDGTRLSIL.

The chain couples TRBV19 to TRBJ1-2; 10 bases are shared with TRBD1. V lost 5 bases, J lost 3 bases, and 3 bases stayed unmatched. The germline gives CDR1 LNHDA, CDR2 SQIVND (reference sequence). This CDR3 region has 14 residues. CDR3 in amino acids: CASSVGQGDYGYTF. Written as DNA, the CDR3 is TGTGCCAGTAGTGTCGGACAGGGGGACTATGGCTACACCTTC. The complete variable domain, with remaining parts taken from reference TRBV19 and TRBJ1-2, reads DGGITQSPKYLFRKEGQNVTLSCEQNLNHDAMYWYRQDPGQGLRLIYYSQIVNDFQKGDIAEGYSVSREKKESFPLTVTSAQKNPTAFYLCASSVGQGDYGYTFGSGTRLTVV.

Notes on this clone: The same CDR3 arises from other DNA sequences in this sample as well. As DNA, the CDR3 is TGCGCCAGCAGCCAAGATCCTGGCAGTGAAGCTTTCTTT. Protein: CASSQDPGSEAFF. The gene calls are TRBV4-3 and TRBJ1-1; D gene uncertain. This CDR3 contains 13 residues. Trimming removed 0 bases at V and 7 bases at J, with 9 bases between. The germline V gene encodes CDR1 LGHNA and CDR2 YSLEER.

The chain employs TRBV18 and TRBJ1-1, with no clear D. The CDR3 extends over 13 amino acids. V lost 4 bases and J lost 3, with 9 bases in between. Germline V CDR1 and CDR2: KGHSH, LQKENI. The CDR3 loop is CASSHTIDTEAFF. CDR3 coding DNA: TGTGCCAGCTCACATACTATAGACACTGAAGCTTTCTTT. Supplemented by reference TRBV18 and TRBJ1-1, the full variable domain reads NAGVMQNPRHLVRRRGQEARLRCSPMKGHSHVYWYRQLPEEGLKFMVYLQKENIIDESGMPKERFSAEFPKEGPSILRIQQVVRGDSAAYFCASSHTIDTEAFFGQGTRLTVV.

The V call is TRBV7-3, the J call TRBJ2-7; a possible D gene is TRBD1 (5 bases). The CDR3 has 14 amino acids. From germline, CDR1 is SGHTA and CDR2 FQGTGA. The ends were cut back, 5 bases at V and 0 bases at J, with 11 bases in the middle. The CDR3 region is CASSPDRYSYEQYF. The CDR3 nucleotides are TGTGCCAGCAGCCCCGACAGATACTCCTACGAGCAGTACTTC.

The CDR3 DNA sequence: TGCGCCAGCAGCTCCACCTTTGATCTTTTGTCGTCCAATGAGCAGTTCTTC. Translation gives CASSSTFDLLSSNEQFF. This chain connects TRBV5-1 to TRBJ2-1; D uncertain. Germline CDR1 SGHRS, CDR2 YFSETQ. This CDR3 has 17 residues. The V gene lost 3 bases and the J gene lost 6 bases, with 22 bases spanning the gap.

DNA of the CDR3: TGCAGCGTTGGTCAGCCGATGAGGGGGACCCAGTACTTC. It translates to CSVGQPMRGTQYF. The rearrangement joins TRBV29-1 to TRBJ2-5; D may be TRBD1 or TRBD2 (5 bases each). Per germline, CDR1 SQVTM and CDR2 ANQGSEA. There are 13 residues in the CDR3. V was shortened by 4 bases and J by 7 bases, with 16 bases between the two germline ends.

This clone was found once. V and J are TRBV6-6 and TRBJ2-7; 9 nucleotides align to TRBD1. The trim removed 5 bases at V and 0 bases at J, leaving 5 bases unmatched. Per the germline V gene, CDR1 is MNHNY and CDR2 is SVGAGI (reference sequence). CDR3 size: 15 residues. For the CDR3, the DNA is TGTGCCAGCAGTAGGGACAGGGAATACTCCTACGAGCAGTACTTC. Its translation is CASSRDREYSYEQYF.

This clone appeared a single time. The CDR3 nucleotides read TGCGCCAGCAGTCGCATGGGAGGGGATCAGCCCCAGCATTTT. Amino acid sequence: CASSRMGGDQPQHF. The rearrangement uses TRBV4-1 and TRBJ1-5; possible D gene TRBD1, 5 bases. Looked up from germline, CDR1 is MGHRA and CDR2 is YSYEKL. Trimming shortened V by 6 bases and J by 5 bases, and 14 bases separated the two germline ends. There are 14 residues in the CDR3.

The chain carries TRBV12-3 or TRBV12-4 and TRBJ2-7, with D unclear. The CDR3 runs to 13 residues. V was clipped by 11 bases and J by 3 bases, with 17 bases between them. CDR3 sequence reads: CACKPDLDYEQYF. The CDR3 DNA reads TGTGCCTGCAAACCGGACCTCGACTACGAGCAGTACTTC.

The gene calls are TRBV5-5 and TRBJ1-1; 7 bases align to TRBD1. CDR3 length: 13 residues. The V segment lost 1 base and the J segment 5 bases; nucleotides outside the gene matches: 2. Germline lookup yields CDR1 SGHKS and CDR2 YYEKEE (reference sequence). CDR3 region: CASSLTGVTEAFF. The CDR3, as DNA: TGTGCCAGCAGCTTGACAGGGGTTACTGAAGCTTTCTTT.

The rearrangement links TRBV29-1 to TRBJ1-1; D gene unclear. Per germline, CDR1 SQVTM and CDR2 ANQGSEA. Trimming took 2 bases from V and 6 from J, leaving 16 bases between them. There are 14 residues in the CDR3. The CDR3 sequence is CSVEKGFQSSEAFF. As DNA, the CDR3 is TGCAGCGTTGAAAAAGGATTTCAATCCTCTGAAGCTTTCTTT.

V and J are TRBV16 and TRBJ1-2, with D unresolved. CDR1 is KGHSY, CDR2 FQNENV, per germline. Trimming cost V 6 bases and J 8 bases, with 7 bases left between them. There are 10 residues in the CDR3. CDR3 nucleotides: TGTGCCAGCAGATCGGGAGGCTACACCTTC. Translating it yields CASRSGGYTF.

This clone was counted a few times. The chain employs TRBV6-1 and TRBJ1-5; D uncertain. The CDR3 sequence is 15 residues long. In germline, CDR1 is MNHNS, CDR2 SASEGT. V was pared by 3 bases and J by 5 bases, with 14 bases between. CDR3 DNA: TGTGCCAGCAGTGATCTTGGACCGGGATATCAGCCCCAGCATTTT. Encoded protein: CASSDLGPGYQPQHF.

V gene TRBV9 combines with J gene TRBJ2-7, with 8 bases that match TRBD1. Looked up from germline, CDR1 is SGDLS and CDR2 is YYNGEE. There are 15 residues in the CDR3. V lost 1 base, J lost 0 bases, and 3 bases stayed unmatched. This CDR3 reads CASSVRTGSSYEQYF. In nucleotides, the CDR3 is TGTGCCAGCAGCGTAAGGACAGGGAGCTCCTACGAGCAGTACTTC.

The CDR3 coding sequence is TGTGCCACCAGCCGATGGGACAGGACCCAAGAGACCCAGTACTTC. Translation: CATSRWDRTQETQYF. This chain uses TRBV15 with TRBJ2-5; 8 nucleotides line up with TRBD1. V lost 5 bases, J lost 1 base, and 6 bases stayed unmatched. Germline V lookup: CDR1 LNHNV, CDR2 YYDKDF (reference sequence). This CDR3 has 15 residues.

V gene TRBV3-1 (or the pseudogene TRBV3-2) combines with J gene TRBJ1-2, with D tentatively TRBD1 (6 bases). The V and J ends lost 5 bases and 7 bases respectively, with 20 bases between them. This CDR3 is 15 amino acids long. Per the germline V gene, CDR1 is LGHDT and CDR2 is YNNKEL (reference sequence). The CDR3 is CASSVRGTNGFGYTF. The CDR3 DNA is TGTGCCAGCAGCGTACGCGGGACAAACGGGTTTGGCTACACCTTC.

The chain has TRBV7-9 and TRBJ2-5, with D perhaps matching TRBD2 (5 bases). Germline V gene sequence: CDR1 SEHNR, CDR2 FQNEAQ (reference sequence). Trimming took off 3 bases at V and 0 bases at J, with 8 bases between the two ends. The CDR3 spans 14 residues. This CDR3 is CASSLGEYQETQYF. The CDR3 DNA is TGTGCCAGCAGCTTGGGAGAGTACCAAGAGACCCAGTACTTC.

The chain recombines TRBV4-3 with TRBJ1-2; D remains ambiguous. Germline assignment: CDR1 LGHNA and CDR2 YSLEER. This CDR3 has 15 residues. V shed 1 base and J shed 4 bases, with 13 bases lying between them. CDR3 region: CASSQVGGMSYGYTF. As DNA, the CDR3 is TGCGCCAGCAGCCAAGTGGGAGGAATGAGCTATGGCTACACCTTC.

This clone was seen just once. J is TRBJ2-2 and V is TRBV30; unclear D gene. Trimming pared 5 bases from V and 3 bases from J, leaving 10 bases between. The CDR3 has 13 amino acids. Germline CDR1 and CDR2: GTSNPN and SVGIG (reference sequence). In DNA, the CDR3 is TGTGCCTGGGGTCGGCAGGACACCGGGGAGCTGTTTTTT. Protein product: CAWGRQDTGELFF.

As to this clone: The same CDR3 arises from other DNA sequences in this sample as well. The rearrangement joins TRBV6-5 to TRBJ2-7; D remains unclear. V lost 2 bases and J 1 base, leaving 6 bases between the germline ends. The CDR3 has 13 amino acids. Germline CDR1 reads MNHEY; CDR2 reads SVGAGI. CDR3 coding DNA: TGTGCCAGCAGTTACGGACCGTCCTACGAGCAGTACTTC. As protein: CASSYGPSYEQYF.

The chain employs TRBV2 and TRBJ1-5, with D possibly TRBD1 on 5 matching bases. The CDR3 totals 15 residues. The V end lost 6 bases, the J end lost 0 bases, and 12 bases lay between the germline ends. CDR1 is SNHLY, CDR2 FYNNEI, per germline. The CDR3 sequence: CASSPGTDSNQPQHF. For the CDR3, the DNA is TGTGCCAGCAGCCCCGGGACGGATAGCAATCAGCCCCAGCATTTT.